One sample yielded the 29 T cell receptor beta chains listed below, sequenced in a study of shared clonotypes between healthy human individuals. Profiling relied on immunoSEQ multiplex PCR, and the TCRdb table lists in-frame clones only, not all of them. This sample has about 1.1 million clones, with about 80% found just once. Sequenced material: memory CD4+ T cells from PBMCs. The subset: CD45RA-negative fraction. The source of these receptors is a man between 18 and 29 years old in good health. Some clones in this sample may be carry-over from other donors' samples.

CDR3 DNA sequence: TGTGCCATCATGGGTCCCCTAGCGGGAGGAGGGGAGCAGTACTTC. Protein product: CAIMGPLAGGGEQYF. The chain couples TRBV10-3 to TRBJ2-7; 11 nucleotides match TRBD2. The CDR3 sequence is 15 residues long. With 7 bases clipped from V and 7 bases from J, the junction kept 12 bases outside the gene matches. Germline V CDR1 and CDR2: ENHRY, SYGVKD.

This chain uses TRBV19 with TRBJ2-7; TRBD1 might be the D (5 bases). V lost 0 bases and J 5 bases, leaving 17 bases between the germline ends. The CDR3 has 16 residues. Per germline, CDR1 LNHDA and CDR2 SQIVND (reference sequence). The CDR3 spells CASSIEIGAAGNEQYF. The CDR3 bases are TGTGCCAGTAGTATAGAAATAGGGGCCGCTGGGAACGAGCAGTACTTC. The variable domain in full, with the rest retrieved from reference TRBV19 and TRBJ2-7, is DGGITQSPKYLFRKEGQNVTLSCEQNLNHDAMYWYRQDPGQGLRLIYYSQIVNDFQKGDIAEGYSVSREKKESFPLTVTSAQKNPTAFYLCASSIEIGAAGNEQYFGPGTRLTVT.

This sequence joins TRBV2 and TRBJ2-2, with 10 bases matching TRBD1. V lost 6 bases, J lost 7 bases, and 5 bases stayed unmatched. Germline V gene lookup returns CDR1 SNHLY and CDR2 FYNNEI. The CDR3 consists of 14 residues. The CDR3: CASRDRGLIGELFF. CDR3 in DNA: TGTGCCAGCAGAGACAGGGGGCTGATCGGGGAGCTGTTTTTT.

The chain has TRBV28 and TRBJ1-2; 9 bases agree with TRBD1. This CDR3 is 14 amino acids long. Trimming took 5 bases from V and 7 from J; bases not matched to a gene: 8. Germline CDR1 and CDR2: MDHEN and SYDVKM. In DNA form, the CDR3 reads TGTGCCAGCAGTCAAGGACAGGGGACTGGTGGCTACACCTTC. Translation gives CASSQGQGTGGYTF.

Comments on this clone: This CDR3 is missing its conserved last phenylalanine or tryptophan, likely due to a read error. The rearrangement uses TRBV29-1 and TRBJ1-2, with a weak D call TRBD1 (6 bases). The V end was cut by 6 bases, the J end by 8 bases, with 22 bases between. Germline V gene sequence: CDR1 SQVTM, CDR2 ANQGSEA. The CDR3 covers 14 residues. The DNA for the CDR3 is TGCAGCGTGGTTGAAGGCGGGGGCGGTTTGGGCTACACCTTG. Translated: CSVVEGGGGLGYTL.

Here the CDR3 reads CASSRRTGVYEQYF. The DNA for the CDR3 is TGTGCCAGCAGTCGCAGGACAGGAGTCTACGAGCAGTACTTC. The rearrangement uses TRBV27 and TRBJ2-5, with 7 bases matching TRBD1. The end of the DNA aligns better with TRBJ2-7, so the J call may be wrong. This CDR3 contains 14 residues. CDR1 is MNHEY and CDR2 is SMNVEV in the germline V gene (reference sequence).

This chain links TRBV30 with TRBJ2-1; no definite D call. From germline, CDR1 is GTSNPN and CDR2 SVGIG (reference sequence). This CDR3 comprises 13 residues. V gave up 4 bases and J gave up 9 bases, with 16 bases separating them. The CDR3 DNA reads TGTGCCTGGAACCTCGTTTTGGGCGGTGAGCAGTTCTTC. It specifies CAWNLVLGGEQFF.

The gene calls are TRBV30 and TRBJ1-3; weak D call: TRBD1 (6 bases). Trimming stripped 5 bases from V and 0 bases from J, with 11 bases between. The CDR3 totals 14 residues. CDR1 and CDR2 from the germline V gene are GTSNPN and SVGIG (reference sequence). The DNA of the CDR3 is TGTGCCTGGGCGACAGGCCGCTCTGGAAACACCATATATTTT. Translated, it gives CAWATGRSGNTIYF.

This sequence joins TRBV30 and TRBJ2-5; 7 bases map to TRBD1. The CDR3 totals 15 residues. V was pared by 1 base and J by 4 bases, with 9 bases of the junction left unmatched. Germline V CDR1 and CDR2: GTSNPN, SVGIG (reference sequence). This CDR3 is CAWSEGTGVRETQYF. The CDR3, as DNA: TGTGCCTGGAGTGAAGGAACAGGGGTCAGAGAGACCCAGTACTTC.

The chain recombines TRBV28 with TRBJ2-5; D is unresolved. The J call is doubtful: the DNA matches TRBJ2-7 better. This CDR3 comprises 15 residues. Looked up from germline, CDR1 is MDHEN and CDR2 is SYDVKM. The CDR3 DNA reads TGTGCCAGCAGAGGGTCTAGTGGGTCTTTTGGCGAGCAGTACTTC. Protein sequence: CASRGSSGSFGEQYF.

V usage is TRBV2 and J usage is TRBJ2-7, with 8 nucleotides matching TRBD2. J was trimmed by 3 bases and V by 2 bases; bases with no gene match: 12. The CDR3 contains 17 residues. Germline CDR1 is SNHLY and CDR2 is FYNNEI. CDR3 loop: CASSEIPSTSVIYEQYF. CDR3 in DNA: TGTGCCAGCAGTGAAATCCCATCGACTAGCGTTATCTACGAGCAGTACTTC.

The chain couples TRBV18 to TRBJ1-2; TRBD1 is a possible D gene (5 bases). The ends were cut back, 6 bases at V and 8 bases at J, with 19 bases in the middle. The germline V gene encodes CDR1 KGHSH and CDR2 LQKENI. CDR3 length: 14 residues. CDR3 protein: CASSPIGGFGGYTF. The CDR3 nucleotides are TGTGCCAGCTCTCCCATCGGGGGATTCGGGGGCTACACCTTC.

V gene TRBV7-3 combines with J gene TRBJ2-5, with TRBD1 matching 10 bases. V was clipped by 1 base and J by 5 bases; unmatched bases: 7. The CDR3 totals 16 residues. Germline-derived CDR1 and CDR2 are SGHTA and FQGTGA. CDR3 DNA: TGTGCCAGCAGCTTAAACAGGGACAGGGGCCGGGAGACCCAGTACTTC. Amino acid sequence: CASSLNRDRGRETQYF.

The chain uses TRBV27 and TRBJ1-2, with unresolved D. Germline values: CDR1 MNHEY, CDR2 SMNVEV (reference sequence). The CDR3 totals 13 residues. The V end was cut by 4 bases, the J end by 1 base, with 7 bases between. The CDR3 loop reads CASSSTRNYGYTF. The CDR3 DNA follows: TGTGCCAGCAGTTCCACCCGTAACTATGGCTACACCTTC.

The chain recombines TRBV25-1 with TRBJ2-1; TRBD2 aligns across 7 bases. Trimming at V came to 7 bases and at J to 7 bases, leaving 10 bases not matched to a gene. The CDR3 is 14 residues long. Germline assignment: CDR1 MGHDK and CDR2 SYGVNS. The CDR3 region is CASNRGGRANEQFF. The CDR3 coding sequence is TGTGCCAGCAATCGTGGCGGGAGAGCTAATGAGCAGTTCTTC.

This clone has a single count. The chain carries TRBV9 and TRBJ2-7; 7 bases line up with TRBD2. CDR3 length: 15 amino acids. Germline V gene lookup returns CDR1 SGDLS and CDR2 YYNGEE. With V trimmed by 0 bases and J by 1 base, 4 bases remained unmatched. This CDR3 reads CASSVGGSESYEQYF. CDR3 DNA sequence: TGTGCCAGCAGCGTAGGCGGGAGCGAATCCTACGAGCAGTACTTC.

The chain links TRBV7-2 to TRBJ2-3, with TRBD2 matching over 7 bases. The CDR3 is 15 residues long. After removal of 0 bases from V and 4 bases from J, the junction contained 4 bases not matched to a gene. Germline V gene lookup returns CDR1 SGHTA and CDR2 FQGNSA. CDR3 DNA sequence: TGTGCCAGCAGCTTAGCGGCGGGAGCGTCAGATACGCAGTATTTT. This sequence encodes CASSLAAGASDTQYF.

The rearrangement links TRBV18 to TRBJ2-7; D gene unclear. This CDR3 is built from 11 residues. Germline V gene sequence: CDR1 KGHSH, CDR2 LQKENI. V was pared by 6 bases and J by 5 bases, with 8 bases between. Here the CDR3 DNA reads TGTGCCAGCTCCCTAGGCAACGAGCAGTACTTC. Amino acid sequence: CASSLGNEQYF.

In regard to this clone: The junction does not match germline at one end; this may be a read error. The sample carries other DNA sequences with the same CDR3. The chain combines TRBV28 with TRBJ2-7; D is unclear. Germline CDR1 and CDR2: MDHEN and SYDVKM. CDR3 size: 13 residues. CDR3 region: CAAWDSRGDGQYF. CDR3 coding DNA: TGCGCTGCCTGGGATTCCCGAGGCGATGGGCAGTACTTC.

Notes on this clone: One base away lies a much larger clone, so this may be a sequencing read error. The identical CDR3 is also encoded by other nucleotide sequences in the sample. CDR3 loop: CASSSAGFGGSYEQYF. CDR3 DNA sequence: TGTGCCAGCAGTTCCGCCGGTTTCGGGGGCTCATACGAGCAGTACTTC. This chain joins TRBV28 and TRBJ2-7; the D call may be TRBD1 or TRBD2 (6 bases each). Germline CDR1 MDHEN, CDR2 SYDVKM. The ends were cut back, 4 bases at V and 4 bases at J, with 20 bases in the middle. The CDR3 is 16 amino acids.

This chain connects TRBV2 to TRBJ2-7; no firm D call. Germline CDR1 reads SNHLY; CDR2 reads FYNNEI. V lost 4 bases and J lost 2, with 9 bases in between. The CDR3 covers 13 residues. Here the CDR3 reads CASSGRAAYEQYF. The CDR3 coding sequence is TGTGCCAGCAGTGGTAGGGCAGCCTACGAGCAGTACTTC. The whole variable domain, remainder taken from reference TRBV2 and TRBJ2-7, is EPEVTQTPSHQVTQMGQEVILRCVPISNHLYFYWYRQILGQKVEFLVSFYNNEISEKSEIFDDQFSVERPDGSNFTLKIRSTKLEDSAMYFCASSGRAAYEQYFGPGTRLTVT.

This clone has more than one count but fewer than ten. This sequence joins TRBV7-2 and TRBJ2-7; TRBD1 agrees at 9 bases. V shed 5 bases and J 4 bases; nucleotides not matched to a gene: 6. This CDR3 has 14 amino acids. CDR1 is SGHTA and CDR2 is FQGNSA in the germline V gene. CDR3 bases: TGTGCCAGCAGCATTACAGGGGGCTTTTACGAGCAGTACTTC. Amino acids: CASSITGGFYEQYF.

V and J are TRBV5-1 and TRBJ2-2, with a possible D match to TRBD2 (5 bases). The CDR3 runs to 16 residues. V was shortened by 4 bases and J by 0 bases, with 13 bases between the two germline ends. Looked up from germline, CDR1 is SGHRS and CDR2 is YFSETQ. The CDR3 loop reads CASSLGASTNTGELFF. The CDR3 DNA sequence: TGCGCCAGCAGCCTGGGAGCAAGCACGAACACCGGGGAGCTGTTTTTT.

The V and J genes are TRBV10-3 and TRBJ2-2; 9 nucleotides line up with TRBD2. The germline CDR1 and CDR2 sequences are ENHRY and SYGVKD. Germline trimming cut 9 bases from V and 10 bases from J; bases unmatched to any gene: 9. The CDR3 spans 13 residues. This CDR3 reads CAISGRKDEELFF. CDR3 nucleotide sequence: TGTGCCATTAGCGGGAGAAAGGATGAGGAGCTGTTTTTT.

V gene TRBV6-5 combines with J gene TRBJ1-1; 7 bases are a match to TRBD1. CDR1 is MNHEY, CDR2 SVGAGI, per germline. This CDR3 region has 13 residues. Losses at the gene ends were 10 bases for V and 5 bases for J; bases not matched to a gene: 10. CDR3 bases: TGTGCCACCTATGAGGGGGCTCGGACTGAAGCTTTCTTT. Translated, it gives CATYEGARTEAFF.

The J gene is TRBJ1-3, the V gene TRBV9, with D hard to call. The CDR3 spans 14 residues. Trimming removed 0 bases at V and 2 bases at J, with 6 bases between. Looked up from germline, CDR1 is SGDLS and CDR2 is YYNGEE. In DNA form, the CDR3 reads TGTGCCAGCAGCGTAGGGAAACCTGGAAACACCATATATTTT. Protein: CASSVGKPGNTIYF.

This clone was counted once. The genes are TRBV9 and TRBJ1-3; TRBD1 might be the D (6 bases). CDR1 SGDLS and CDR2 YYNGEE come from the germline V gene. This CDR3 has 16 residues. Trimming pared 4 bases from V and 6 bases from J, leaving 20 bases between. This chain's CDR3 is CASSPSTGSVPNTIYF. Written as DNA, the CDR3 is TGTGCCAGCAGCCCCAGTACAGGGAGTGTACCAAACACCATATATTTT.

This clone was recorded a few times. V usage is TRBV30 and J usage is TRBJ1-1, with D possibly TRBD1 on 6 matching bases. V gave up 4 bases and J gave up 0 bases, with 9 bases separating them. From germline, CDR1 is GTSNPN and CDR2 SVGIG (reference sequence). The CDR3 is 13 amino acids. CDR3 sequence reads: CAWKGHMNTEAFF. CDR3 in DNA: TGTGCCTGGAAGGGACACATGAACACTGAAGCTTTCTTT.

The chain combines TRBV7-2 with TRBJ2-7; weak D call: TRBD1 (6 bases). V gave up 4 bases and J gave up 2 bases, with 12 bases separating them. The germline V gene has CDR1 SGHTA and CDR2 FQGNSA. This CDR3 is built from 14 residues. CDR3 residues: CASSSNRVAYEQYF. CDR3 bases: TGTGCCAGCAGCTCGAACAGGGTTGCCTACGAGCAGTACTTC.